The entry that follows covers one TCR beta chain sequence. This clone's antigen is unknown. No much larger clone exists at a distance of one base, and base qualities are not known. This specimen belongs to a study of T cells in Graves' hyperthyroidism and ophthalmopathy (dated by TCRdb to the late 2010s). In the study overall: Peripheral blood was collected at initial diagnosis, before any treatment. To identify distinguishing TCR V-J signatures, a discovery cohort of 90 to 100 patients was used, comprising some 43 with Graves' ophthalmopathy and some 57 with stable Graves' hyperthyroidism. After blood sampling, hyperthyroidism patients were treated with methimazole at a starting dose of 30 mg daily, and ophthalmopathy patients were treated with high-dose intravenous methylprednisolone. Thyroid tissue and blood T-cell repertoires from six Graves' hyperthyroidism patients were also compared in the study. Prospective prediction of ophthalmopathy was tested in an independent validation cohort of fewer than 20 hyperthyroidism patients and around 16 patients who later progressed to ophthalmopathy. For training and testing, the 100 or so patients in the discovery cohort were randomly divided in a 7:3 ratio. According to the paper, TCR Vbeta CDR3 sequencing was carried out on around 140 peripheral blood samples, which came from fewer than 50 ophthalmopathy, fewer than 80 hyperthyroidism and approximately 17 progressor patients. Study-level results and caveats: Most expanded thyroid clonotypes (frequency above 0.001) were also detected in blood, a finding suggesting that blood repertoires may reflect thyroid immune responses. No statistical method was used to set the sample size in advance, and investigators knew the group allocation. In validation, the model predicted progression to ophthalmopathy with 55% to 71% sensitivity and 72% to 75% specificity, a median of approximately 6.5 months before onset. A 13 V-J signature model separated ophthalmopathy from stable hyperthyroidism, with roughly 88% sensitivity and about 81% specificity in cross-validation and 80%/75% in testing.

From V the trimming removes 0 bases and from J it removes 0 bases, while the gene matches leave 2 bases of the junction unaccounted for. Looking up the germline V gene yields CDR1 MNHEY and CDR2 SVGAGI. From the cysteine through the phenylalanine, the CDR3 covers 17 amino acids. CDR3 DNA only is kept here, 51 bases in frame from base 1. The TCR beta CDR3 regions were amplified from RNA transcripts. A first-round RT-PCR of the TCR CDR3 used the HTBI primer set with the Qiagen OneStep RT-PCR kit. Libraries were constructed in a second round of multiplex PCR, after which size selection and purification were performed. Libraries were sequenced paired-end with 100 bp reads on an Illumina HiSeq2000. The authors processed their data as follows. SOAPnuke was used to process the raw data, removing reads that contained adapters or uncalled bases, had a mean Phred below 15, or lacked an exact match to the constant primer or identifier. COPE v1.2.5 was used to merge high-quality paired reads, and clonotypes were defined as unique nucleotide sequences. MiTCR v1.1 was used to align the clonotypes against IMGT TRBV, TRBD and TRBJ reference segments. The analysis included only V-J combinations with a frequency above 0.0001, which together covered more than 99% of the repertoires. A TCS score was defined as the ratio of F50 (clonal expansion) to E x V (chaos), with BLOSUM62-based TCRdist applied between CDR3 peptides within each V-J. Welch's t-statistics and random forest reduced approximately 520 V-J features to some 14, which were used in a naive Bayes classifier (R e1071). The public reads were reanalyzed by TCRdb: fastp trimming at Q25, MiXCR alignment, in-frame beta chains only. For every CDR3 protein sequence, its rows merge into one entry that carries the most common genes and DNA. The V and J calls shown here were made by TCRdb, not taken from the authors' results. For this sample the table gives about 380,000 distinct CDR3 sequences, of which under 20% were detected only once. The ten largest clones capture over 35% of the sample.

In the ophthalmopathy patients, disease was moderately to severely active, with a Clinical Activity Score of 3 or more, a NOSPECS grade of 4 or more, and a duration of less than 3 months. Any patient with an uncontrolled infection, another autoimmune disease, pregnancy or lactation was excluded. Clinical symptoms, serum thyroxine and TRAb, thyroid ultrasound, and orbital computed tomography formed the basis for the diagnoses. Ficoll-Paque density gradient centrifugation was used to isolate PBMCs from 8 to 10 ml of fresh peripheral blood. Trizol reagent was used to extract total RNA, and RNA quality was then checked on an Agilent 2100 Bioanalyzer.

This receptor was obtained from a man between 18 and 35 years old with Graves' ophthalmopathy. Material for sequencing was blood. The chain joins TRBV6-5 to TRBJ2-1; 10 nucleotides in the junction match TRBD2. The encoded CDR3 is CASSYSSSGSSYNEQFF. In nucleotide form, the sequence is TGTGCCAGCAGTTACTCGTCTAGCGGGAGCTCCTACAATGAGCAGTTCTTC.